This TCR beta chain was sequenced in a study of cytomegalovirus exposure and HLA in healthy donors. General study points: The study listed some 160 cytomegalovirus-associated TCR beta chains. Subsequent analysis found a tendency for first-cohort TCR clusters to co-occur within the 110 or so validation repertoires.

Concerning this clone: Its antigen is still unknown.

V was shortened by 5 bases and J by 1 base, with 8 bases between the two germline ends. The CDR3 loop spans 14 amino acids. Germline V lookup: CDR1 SGHTA, CDR2 FQGNSA. TCRdb's table, derived via immunoSEQ multiplex PCR, lists solely in-frame clones and lacks some. The sample holds around 130,000 clones; around 92% are singletons and the top ten take about 3%. The specimen sequenced was PBMCs. The chain joins TRBV7-2 to TRBJ2-2; the D is unclear. The sequence was obtained from a man aged 25 to 40 in good health and CMV-seronegative. CDR3: CASSTYLNTGELFF. CDR3 DNA sequence: TGTGCCAGCAGCACATATTTGAACACCGGGGAGCTGTTTTTT.